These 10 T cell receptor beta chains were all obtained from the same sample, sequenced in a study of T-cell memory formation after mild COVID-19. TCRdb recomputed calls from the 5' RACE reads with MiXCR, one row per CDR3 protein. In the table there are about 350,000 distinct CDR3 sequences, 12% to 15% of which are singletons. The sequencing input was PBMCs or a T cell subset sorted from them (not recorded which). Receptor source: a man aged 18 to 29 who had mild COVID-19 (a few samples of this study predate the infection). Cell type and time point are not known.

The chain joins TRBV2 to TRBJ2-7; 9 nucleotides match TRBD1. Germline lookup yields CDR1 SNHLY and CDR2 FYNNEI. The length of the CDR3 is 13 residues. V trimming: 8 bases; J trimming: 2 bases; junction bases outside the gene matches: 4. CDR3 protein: CASRRQGAYEQYV. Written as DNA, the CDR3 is TGTGCCAGCCGGCGACAGGGGGCCTACGAGCAGTACGTC.

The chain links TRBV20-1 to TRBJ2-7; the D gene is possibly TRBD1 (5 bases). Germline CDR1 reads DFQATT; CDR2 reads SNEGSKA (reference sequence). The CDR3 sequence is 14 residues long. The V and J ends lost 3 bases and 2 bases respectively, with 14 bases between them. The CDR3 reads CSARRTPNTYEQYF. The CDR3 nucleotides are TGCAGTGCTAGGCGGACACCGAATACCTACGAGCAGTACTTC.

In nucleotides, the CDR3 is TGCGCCAGCAGCGAAGACAGCTCTGGAAACACCATATATTTT. Amino acid sequence: CASSEDSSGNTIYF. V and J are TRBV5-1 and TRBJ1-3; the D gene is possibly TRBD1 (5 bases). Deletions cut 4 bases from V and 0 bases from J, with 8 bases between. CDR3 length: 14 amino acids. Germline V lookup: CDR1 SGHRS, CDR2 YFSETQ.

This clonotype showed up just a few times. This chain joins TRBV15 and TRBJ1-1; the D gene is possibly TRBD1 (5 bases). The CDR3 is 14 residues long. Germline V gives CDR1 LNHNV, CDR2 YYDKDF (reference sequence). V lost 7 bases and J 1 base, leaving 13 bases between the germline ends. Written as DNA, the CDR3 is TGTGCCACCACGGCCGGGACCGGGAACACTGAAGCTTTCTTT. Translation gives CATTAGTGNTEAFF. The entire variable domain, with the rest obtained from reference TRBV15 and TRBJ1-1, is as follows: DAMVIQNPRYQVTQFGKPVTLSCSQTLNHNVMYWYQQKSSQAPKLLFHYYDKDFNNEADTPDNFQSRRPNTSFCFLDIRSPGLGDTAMYLCATTAGTGNTEAFFGQGTRLTVV.

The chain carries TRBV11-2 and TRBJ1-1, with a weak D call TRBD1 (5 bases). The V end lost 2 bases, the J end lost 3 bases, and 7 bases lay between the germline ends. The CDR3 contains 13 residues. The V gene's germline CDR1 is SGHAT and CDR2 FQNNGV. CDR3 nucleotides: TGTGCCAGCAGCTTAACGGGACACACTGAAGCTTTCTTT. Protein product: CASSLTGHTEAFF.

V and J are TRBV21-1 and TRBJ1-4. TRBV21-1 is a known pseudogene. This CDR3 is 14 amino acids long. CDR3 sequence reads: CASSKGATNEKLFF. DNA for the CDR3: TGTGCCAGCAGCAAAGGAGCAACTAATGAAAAACTGTTTTTT.

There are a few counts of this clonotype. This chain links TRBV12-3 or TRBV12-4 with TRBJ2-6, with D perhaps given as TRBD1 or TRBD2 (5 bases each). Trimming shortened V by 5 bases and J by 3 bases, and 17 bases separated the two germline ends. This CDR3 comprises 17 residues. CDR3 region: CASSLPQVGDGANVLTF. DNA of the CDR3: TGTGCCAGCAGTCTACCTCAGGTGGGGGATGGGGCCAACGTCCTGACTTTC.

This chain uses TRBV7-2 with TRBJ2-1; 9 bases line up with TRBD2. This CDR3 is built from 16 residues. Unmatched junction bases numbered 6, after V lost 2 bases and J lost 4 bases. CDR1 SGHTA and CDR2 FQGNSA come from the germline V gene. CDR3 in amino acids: CASSLIRLAGYNEQFF. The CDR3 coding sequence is TGTGCCAGCAGCTTAATCCGCCTAGCGGGGTACAATGAGCAGTTCTTC.

Here the CDR3 reads CSVVGAESSYNEQFF. In nucleotides, the CDR3 is TGCAGCGTTGTGGGAGCGGAATCATCCTACAATGAGCAGTTCTTC. The chain carries TRBV29-1 and TRBJ2-1, with TRBD2 as a possible D gene (5 bases). Per the germline V gene, CDR1 is SQVTM and CDR2 is ANQGSEA. The germline V and J ends were trimmed by 4 bases and 1 base, with 14 bases remaining between them. This CDR3 is built from 15 residues.

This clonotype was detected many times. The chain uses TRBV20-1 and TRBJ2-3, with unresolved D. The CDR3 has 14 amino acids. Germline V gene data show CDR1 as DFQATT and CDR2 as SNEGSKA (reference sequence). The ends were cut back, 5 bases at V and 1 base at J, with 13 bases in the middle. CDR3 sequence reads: CSAPPGVGTDTQYF. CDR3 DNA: TGCAGTGCTCCACCGGGTGTGGGCACAGATACGCAGTATTTT.